The clone carrying this T cell receptor (beta chain) was recorded a few times. What it recognizes is unknown. The data were taken from a study of T-cell memory formation after mild COVID-19. Whole-study findings and limits: Of the contracting clones, CD4+ ones lay mainly in CM and EM, and CD8+ ones in EMRA. CD4/CD8 balance characterized clones contracting day 15 to 85, and CD4+ skew characterized later expanders.

Amplification by 5'RACE using constant-segment primers produced TCR alpha and TCR beta cDNA libraries that carried sample barcodes and UMIs. One entry per CDR3 protein, called by TCRdb with MiXCR from the 5' RACE reads. This repertoire shows about 400,000 distinct CDR3 sequences, about a sixth found once; its top ten account for 20% to 25%. V was cut by 2 bases and J by 5 bases, with 9 bases left in between. The length of the CDR3 is 13 residues. Germline V gene lookup returns CDR1 SNHLY and CDR2 FYNNEI. The receptor was derived from a man younger than 35 who had mild COVID-19 (a few samples of this study predate the infection). Cell type and time point are not known. This chain joins TRBV2 and TRBJ2-5; no reliable D call. Source material: PBMCs or a T cell subset sorted from them (not recorded which). CDR3 DNA: TGTGCCAGCAGTGAAAGGTCCAAGGAGACCCAGTACTTC. Translation gives CASSERSKETQYF. Combining the CDR3 with reference TRBV2 and TRBJ2-5 gives the whole variable domain EPEVTQTPSHQVTQMGQEVILRCVPISNHLYFYWYRQILGQKVEFLVSFYNNEISEKSEIFDDQFSVERPDGSNFTLKIRSTKLEDSAMYFCASSERSKETQYFGPGTRLLVL.